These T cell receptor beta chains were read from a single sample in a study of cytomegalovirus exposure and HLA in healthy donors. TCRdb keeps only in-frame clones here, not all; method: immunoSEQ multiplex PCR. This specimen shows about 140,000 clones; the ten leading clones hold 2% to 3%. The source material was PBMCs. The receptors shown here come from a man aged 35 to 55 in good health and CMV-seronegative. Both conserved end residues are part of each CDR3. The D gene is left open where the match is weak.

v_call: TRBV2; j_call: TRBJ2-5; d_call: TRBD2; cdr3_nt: TGTGCCAGCAGGCAAGCGGGGGGTTACCAAGAGACCCAGTACTTC; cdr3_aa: CASRQAGGYQETQYF
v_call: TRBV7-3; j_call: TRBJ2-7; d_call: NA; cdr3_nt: TGTGCCAGCAGCAAAGAAGGACAGCTCTACGAGCAGTACTTC; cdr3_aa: CASSKEGQLYEQYF
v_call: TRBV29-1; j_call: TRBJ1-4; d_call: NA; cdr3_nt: TGCAGCGCTGGAACCGGGTCGCCGAATGAAAAACTGTTTTTT; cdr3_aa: CSAGTGSPNEKLFF
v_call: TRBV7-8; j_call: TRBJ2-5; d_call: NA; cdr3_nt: TGTGCCAGCAGCTTAGTAGTACAGACCCTTTTGCCCCAGTACTTC; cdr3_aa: CASSLVVQTLLPQYF
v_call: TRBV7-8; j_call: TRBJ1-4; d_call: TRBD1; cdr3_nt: TGTGCCAGCAGCTGGCCGAGAGGGGACAGGGGTCAACCTTTCGAAAAACTGTTTTTT; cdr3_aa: CASSWPRGDRGQPFEKLFF
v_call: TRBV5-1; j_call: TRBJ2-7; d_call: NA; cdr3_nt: TGCGCCAGCAGCTTGCAGGGGCCGACCTACGAGCAGTACTTC; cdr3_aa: CASSLQGPTYEQYF
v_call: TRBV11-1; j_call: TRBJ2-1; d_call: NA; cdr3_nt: TGTGCCAGCAGCCCCCGACAGCGCCTTGAAGACAATGAGCAGTTCTTC; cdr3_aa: CASSPRQRLEDNEQFF
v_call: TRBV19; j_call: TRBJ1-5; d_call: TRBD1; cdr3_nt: TGTGCCAGTAGTATAGGCGAGGGGACAGGGGCTTATAGCAATCAGCCCCAGCATTTT; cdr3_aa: CASSIGEGTGAYSNQPQHF
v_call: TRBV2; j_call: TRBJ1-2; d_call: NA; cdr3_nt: TGTGCCAGCAGTGTGTTGCGGGGGGTAATGGACTATGGCTACACCTTC; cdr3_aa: CASSVLRGVMDYGYTF
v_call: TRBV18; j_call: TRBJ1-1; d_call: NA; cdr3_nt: TGTGCCAGCTCACCTGGGAGGGAGAACACTGAAGCTTTCTTT; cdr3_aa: CASSPGRENTEAFF
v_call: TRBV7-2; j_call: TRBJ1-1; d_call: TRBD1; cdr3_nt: TGTGCCAGCAGCTTAGCAGGACAGGGGGGAATGAACACTGAAGCTTTCTTT; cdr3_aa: CASSLAGQGGMNTEAFF
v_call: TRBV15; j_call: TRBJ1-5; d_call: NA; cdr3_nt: TGTGCCACCAGCTTCAAACTTGGTAATCAGCCCCAGCATTTT; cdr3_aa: CATSFKLGNQPQHF
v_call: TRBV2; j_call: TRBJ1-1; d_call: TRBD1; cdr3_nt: TGTGCCAGCAGTGGACAGGGGGAGACTGAAGCTTTCTTT; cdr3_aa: CASSGQGETEAFF
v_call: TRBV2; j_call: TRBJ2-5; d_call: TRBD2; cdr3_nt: TGTGCCAGCAGTCCTCGGACTAGCGGGGGCCAAGAGACCCAGTACTTC; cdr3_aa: CASSPRTSGGQETQYF
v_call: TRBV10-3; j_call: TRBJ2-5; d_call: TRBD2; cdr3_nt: TGTGCCATCAGACGGACCGGGGGGGTAGGGGAGACCCAGTACTTC; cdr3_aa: CAIRRTGGVGETQYF
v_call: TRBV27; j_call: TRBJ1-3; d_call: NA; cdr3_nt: TGTGCCAGCAGTTTATATCCAGGCTCTGGAAACACCATATATTTT; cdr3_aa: CASSLYPGSGNTIYF
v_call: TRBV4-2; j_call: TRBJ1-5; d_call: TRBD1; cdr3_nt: TGTGCCAGCAGCCAAGCACAGGGGGTTGTTCAGCCCCAGCATTTT; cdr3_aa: CASSQAQGVVQPQHF
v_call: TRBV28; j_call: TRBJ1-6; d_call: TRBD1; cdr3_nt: TGTGCCAGCAGTCCAAACGACAGGGTCCTGAATTCACCCCTCCACTTT; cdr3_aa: CASSPNDRVLNSPLHF
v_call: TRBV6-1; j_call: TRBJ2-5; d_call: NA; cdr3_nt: TGTGCCAGCAAGACTTCGCCTCAAGAGACCCAGTACTTC; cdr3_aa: CASKTSPQETQYF
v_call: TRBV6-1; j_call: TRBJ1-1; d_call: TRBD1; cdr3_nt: TGTGCCAGCAGTGAGAATAGGGGGCGGACTGAAGCTTTCTTT; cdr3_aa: CASSENRGRTEAFF
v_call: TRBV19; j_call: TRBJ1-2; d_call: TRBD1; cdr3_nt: TGTGCCAGTAGTATGGCAGGGGGCGACTATGGCTACACCTTC; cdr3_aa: CASSMAGGDYGYTF
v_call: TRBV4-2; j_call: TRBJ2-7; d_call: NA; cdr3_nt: TGTGCCAGCAGCCAAGATCCCTCCGGCAGGGCTAACGAGCAGTACTTC; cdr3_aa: CASSQDPSGRANEQYF
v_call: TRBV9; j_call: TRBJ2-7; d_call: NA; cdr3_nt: TGTGCCAGCAGCGTAGCTGAGGGTCCCTACGAGCAGTACTTC; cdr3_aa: CASSVAEGPYEQYF
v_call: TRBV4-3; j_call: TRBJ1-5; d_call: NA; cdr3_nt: TGCGCCAGCAGTCATCAAGGGGAAAATCAGCCCCAGCATTTT; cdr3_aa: CASSHQGENQPQHF
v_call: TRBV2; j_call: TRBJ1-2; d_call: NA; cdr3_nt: TGTGCCAGCAGTGAAGGGGGAGGTGGCTACACCTTC; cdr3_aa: CASSEGGGGYTF
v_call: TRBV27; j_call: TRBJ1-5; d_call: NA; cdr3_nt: TGTGCCAGCAGTTTAATGGGCAGGGTCGGCAATCAGCCCCAGCATTTT; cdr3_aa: CASSLMGRVGNQPQHF
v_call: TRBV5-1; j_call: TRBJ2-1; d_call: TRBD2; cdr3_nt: TGCGCCAGCAGCCCATACGGGACTAACCAGTACAATGAGCAGTTCTTC; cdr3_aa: CASSPYGTNQYNEQFF
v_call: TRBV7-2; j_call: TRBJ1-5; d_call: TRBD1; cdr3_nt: TGTGCCAGCAGCCTGGACAGGATACAGCCCCAGCATTTT; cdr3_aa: CASSLDRIQPQHF
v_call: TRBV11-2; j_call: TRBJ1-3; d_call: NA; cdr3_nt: TGTGCCAGCAGCTTGGCTGGGCAAATCTCTGGAAACACCATATATTTT; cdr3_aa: CASSLAGQISGNTIYF
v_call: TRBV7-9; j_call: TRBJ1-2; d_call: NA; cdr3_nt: TGTGCCAGCAGCCCCGGACAGTCTAACTATGGCTACACCTTC; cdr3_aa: CASSPGQSNYGYTF
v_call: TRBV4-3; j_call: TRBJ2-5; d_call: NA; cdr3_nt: TGCGCCAGCAGCCAAAGTATGGTCCAGTACCAAGAGACCCAGTACTTC; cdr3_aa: CASSQSMVQYQETQYF
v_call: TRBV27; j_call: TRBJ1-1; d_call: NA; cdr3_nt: TGTGCCAGCAGTTCAGTCAACACTGAAGCTTTCTTT; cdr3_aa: CASSSVNTEAFF
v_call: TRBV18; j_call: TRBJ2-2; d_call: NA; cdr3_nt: TGTGCCAGCTCACCCCGAGAGAGGGTGGACACCGGGGAGCTGTTTTTT; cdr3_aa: CASSPRERVDTGELFF
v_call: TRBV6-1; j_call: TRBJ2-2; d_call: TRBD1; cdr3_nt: TGTGCCAGCTCGGTTCGGACAGGGAGCACCGGGGAGCTGTTTTTT; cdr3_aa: CASSVRTGSTGELFF
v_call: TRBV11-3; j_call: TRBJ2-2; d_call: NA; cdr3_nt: TGTGCCAGCAGCCCAGAGAACACCGGGGAGCTGTTTTTT; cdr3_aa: CASSPENTGELFF
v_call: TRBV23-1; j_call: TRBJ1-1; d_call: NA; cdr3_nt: TGCGCCAGCAGTCAGTACAGGGCCCGGGGCACTGAAGCTTTCTTT; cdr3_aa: CASSQYRARGTEAFF
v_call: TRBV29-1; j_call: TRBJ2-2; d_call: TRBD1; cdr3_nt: TGCAGCGCCTCGGACAGGGCGATTCCCGGGGAGCTGTTTTTT; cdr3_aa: CSASDRAIPGELFF
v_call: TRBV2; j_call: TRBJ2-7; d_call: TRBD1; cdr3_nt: TGTGCCAGCAGTGGACAGGGGATTAATTCCTACGAGCAGTACTTC; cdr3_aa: CASSGQGINSYEQYF